This T cell receptor (beta chain) came from a study of CD8 T cells in ankylosing spondylitis. General study findings and limits: A TCR beta motif of eight highly homologous variants appeared characteristic of ankylosing spondylitis blood.

Concerning this clonotype itself: Its antigen remains unknown. The junction departs from the called germline gene at one end, perhaps through a read error.

Germline CDR1 and CDR2: DFQATT and SNEGSKA (reference sequence). The CDR3 totals 14 residues. Each CDR3 protein is one row after TCRdb ran MiXCR on the 5' RACE reads. Of around 210,000 distinct CDR3 sequences in the sample, approximately 8.4% were seen once. This receptor was taken from a female donor with ankylosing spondylitis or in good health (not recorded which). The chain is built from TRBV20-1 and TRBJ2-3; 7 bases are shared with TRBD2. The sample comprised blood, either unsorted or a sorted T cell fraction (not recorded which). The CDR3 protein is CGARDWGGEDTQYF. CDR3 DNA: TGCGGTGCTAGAGATTGGGGGGGAGAGGATACGCAGTATTTT.